This T cell receptor (beta chain) was recorded in a study of cytomegalovirus exposure and HLA in healthy donors. Study conclusions and caveats: When analyzed later, a missense DCLRE1C variant was found to be linked to TCR beta V- and J-gene trimming. It was reported that TCR beta sequences correctly inferred the HLA-A and HLA-B alleles for most subjects.

Points on this clone: Its antigen remains unknown.

The PCR was carried out with 60 Vbeta primers and 13 Jbeta primers. Profiled with immunoSEQ multiplex PCR; TCRdb holds only in-frame clones, not every one. The sample has about 100,000 clones, 76% seen once. CDR1 and CDR2 (germline): SEHNR, FQNEAQ (reference sequence). The CDR3 covers 12 residues. Trimming stripped 1 base from V and 6 bases from J, with 6 bases between. The chain recombines TRBV7-9 with TRBJ1-1; D is undetermined. The origin of this receptor is a man between 18 and 29 years old in good health and CMV-seronegative. The sequencing sample was made of PBMCs. For the CDR3, the DNA is TGTGCCAGCAGCTTAGGCGGGGCTGAAGCTTTCTTT. Protein sequence: CASSLGGAEAFF.